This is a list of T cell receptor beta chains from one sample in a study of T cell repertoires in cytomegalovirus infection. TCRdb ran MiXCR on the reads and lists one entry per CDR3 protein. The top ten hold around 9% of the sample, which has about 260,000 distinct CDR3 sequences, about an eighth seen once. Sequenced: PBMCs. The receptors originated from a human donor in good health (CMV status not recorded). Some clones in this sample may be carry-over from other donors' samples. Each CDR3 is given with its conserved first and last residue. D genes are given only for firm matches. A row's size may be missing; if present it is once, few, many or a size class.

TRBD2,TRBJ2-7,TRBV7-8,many,TGTGCCAGCAGCGGGCTAGCGGGGGCGGCCTACGAGCAGTACTTC,CASSGLAGAAYEQYF
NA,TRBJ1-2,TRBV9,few,TGTGCCAGCAGCGATGCGGCGGGGGCGGATGGCTACACCTTC,CASSDAAGADGYTF
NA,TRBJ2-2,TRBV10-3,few,TGTGCCATCAGCCGGGGCGCGAACACCGGGGAGCTGTTTTTT,CAISRGANTGELFF
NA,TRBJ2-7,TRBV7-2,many,TGTGCCAGCAGCTTTGTGGGCGAGCAGTACTTC,CASSFVGEQYF
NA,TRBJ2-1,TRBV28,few,TGTGCCAGCAGTCCCCCTGAAGAGGTTGCTTTCCAGTTCTTC,CASSPPEEVAFQFF
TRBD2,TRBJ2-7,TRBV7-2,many,TGTGCCAGCAGCCCCCGTAGTTTAGCGGGCTGGGGTAAGGACGAGCAGTACTTC,CASSPRSLAGWGKDEQYF
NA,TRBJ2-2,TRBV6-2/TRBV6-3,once,TGTGCCAGCAGACTAGTCCTAAGCGGGGAGCTGTTTTTT,CASRLVLSGELFF
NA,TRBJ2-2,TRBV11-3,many,TGTGCCAGCAGCTTACTTAGCAACACCGGGGAGCTGTTTTTT,CASSLLSNTGELFF
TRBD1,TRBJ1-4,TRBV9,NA,TGTGCCAGCAGCTGGGGACAGGGAACTAATGAAAAACTGTTTTTT,CASSWGQGTNEKLFF
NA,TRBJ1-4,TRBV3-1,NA,TGTGCCAGCAGCCAAGGGCAGACTAATGAAAAACTGTTTTTT,CASSQGQTNEKLFF
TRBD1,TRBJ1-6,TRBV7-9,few,TGTGCCAGCAGCCCGCAGGACAGGGCTCTGGATTCACCCCTCCACTTT,CASSPQDRALDSPLHF
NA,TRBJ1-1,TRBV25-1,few,TGTGCCAGCAGGGGATGGGCGAACACTGAAGCTTTCTTT,CASRGWANTEAFF
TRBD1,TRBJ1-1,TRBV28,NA,TGTGCCAGCGGGACGGGACAGGGTTTCGGGAACACTGAAGCTTTCTTT,CASGTGQGFGNTEAFF
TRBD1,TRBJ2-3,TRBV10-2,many,TGCGCCAGCAGACGCTCCCTCGGACAGGGCACAGATACGCAGTATTTT,CASRRSLGQGTDTQYF
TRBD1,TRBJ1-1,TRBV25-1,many,TGTGCCAGCAGTGGACAGGGTGTCACTGAAGCTTTCTTT,CASSGQGVTEAFF
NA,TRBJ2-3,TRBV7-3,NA,TGTGCCAGCAGCTTCGGAGGGGCCTCGGGCACAGATACGCAGTATTTT,CASSFGGASGTDTQYF
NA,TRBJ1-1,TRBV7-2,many,TGTGCCAGCACCCCGAGGAGGGCAGAAGCTTTCTTT,CASTPRRAEAFF
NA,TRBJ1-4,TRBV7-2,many,TGTGCCAGCAGCTTAAGGACTAATGAAAAACTGTTTTTT,CASSLRTNEKLFF
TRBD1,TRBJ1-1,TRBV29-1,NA,TGCAGCGTGCGGGGACAGGGGACTACTGAAGCTTTCTTT,CSVRGQGTTEAFF
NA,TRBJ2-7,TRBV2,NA,TGTGCCAGCAGAGTGGGACCCGCCTACGAGCAGTCCTTC,CASRVGPAYEQSF
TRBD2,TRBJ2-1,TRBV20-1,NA,TGCAGTGTGAGGGTAGCGGGGGCCCCCTACAATGAGCAGTTCTTC,CSVRVAGAPYNEQFF
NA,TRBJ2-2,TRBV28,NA,TGTGCCAGCAGTTCCAGGTTGGTCGCCGGGGAGCTGTTTTTT,CASSSRLVAGELFF
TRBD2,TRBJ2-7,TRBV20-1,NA,TGCAGTGCCCACCTCATCGCGCGCGGGAGTGACTACGAGCAGTACTTC,CSAHLIARGSDYEQYF
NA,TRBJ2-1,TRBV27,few,TGTGCCAGCAGTCCCTTGGGTAGTTTCCACAATGAGCAGTTCTTC,CASSPLGSFHNEQFF
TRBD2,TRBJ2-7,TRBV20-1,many,TGCAGTGCTAGAGATGAGGTAGCGGGAGATCGCGAGCAGTACTTC,CSARDEVAGDREQYF
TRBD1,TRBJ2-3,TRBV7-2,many,TGTGCCAGCAGCTCCCGACAGGGTAGCACAGATACGCAGTATTTT,CASSSRQGSTDTQYF
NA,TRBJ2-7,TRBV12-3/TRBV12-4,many,TGTGCCAGCAGTGTTACTAGCTCCGCGCAGTACTTC,CASSVTSSAQYF
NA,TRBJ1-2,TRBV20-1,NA,TGCAGTGCTAGAAAGCAGAACTACACCTTC,CSARKQNYTF
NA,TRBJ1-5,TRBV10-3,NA,TGTGCCATCAGGGGGGACACCGATCAGCCCCAGCATTTT,CAIRGDTDQPQHF
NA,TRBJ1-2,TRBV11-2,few,TGTGCCAGCAGCTTAGCGCGGGGCTATGGCTACACCTTC,CASSLARGYGYTF
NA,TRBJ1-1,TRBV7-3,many,TGTGCCAGCAGCGCCCAAGGGGGTACTGAAGCTTTCTTT,CASSAQGGTEAFF
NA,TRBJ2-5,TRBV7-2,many,TGTGCCAGCAGCTTAAAGGTAGACCAAGAGACCCAGTACTTC,CASSLKVDQETQYF
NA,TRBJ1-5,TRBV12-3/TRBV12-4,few,TGTGCCAGCAGTTTAAAGTATAGCAATCAGCCCCAGCATTTT,CASSLKYSNQPQHF
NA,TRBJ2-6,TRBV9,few,TGTGCCAGCAGCGGATGGGGGACACGCAAACCTGGGGCCAACGTCCTGACTTTC,CASSGWGTRKPGANVLTF
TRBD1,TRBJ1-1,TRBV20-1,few,TGCAGTGCTAAGCCAGGACAGGCGGCCCCTGAAGCTTTCTTT,CSAKPGQAAPEAFF
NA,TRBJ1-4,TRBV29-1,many,TGCAGCGTCACAGAAACAGGGTTTAATGAAAAACTGTTTTTT,CSVTETGFNEKLFF
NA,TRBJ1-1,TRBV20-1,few,TGCAGTGCCCAAGGGCGGGGGCCCACTGAAGCTTTCTTT,CSAQGRGPTEAFF
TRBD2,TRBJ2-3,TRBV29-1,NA,TGCAGCGTTGAGAGGGAGGGAGGGCCAGATACGCAGTATTTT,CSVEREGGPDTQYF
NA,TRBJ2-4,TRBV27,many,TGTGCCAGCAGGCCGAGGGGGGCGGCCAAAAACATTCAGTACTTC,CASRPRGAAKNIQYF
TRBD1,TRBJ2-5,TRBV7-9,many,TGTGCCAGCAGCTGGACAGGCTCCGGAGAGACCCAGTACTTC,CASSWTGSGETQYF
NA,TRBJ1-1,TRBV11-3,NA,TGTGCCAGCAGCTTAGGAGCTACCCGCAGTGCGACCACTGAAGCTTTCTTT,CASSLGATRSATTEAFF
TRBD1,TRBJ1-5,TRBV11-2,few,TGTGCCAGCAGCTTAGGGGACAGGGGCCAGCCCCAGCATTTT,CASSLGDRGQPQHF
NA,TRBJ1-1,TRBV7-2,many,TGTGCCAGCAGCTTAGTCGGGGGGGGGTACACTGAAGCTTTCTTT,CASSLVGGGYTEAFF
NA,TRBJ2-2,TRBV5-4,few,TGTGCCAGCAGCCAAGGTAGACCCACCGGGGAGCTGTTTTTT,CASSQGRPTGELFF
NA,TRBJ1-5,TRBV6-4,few,TGTGCCAGCAGTCCCGTCGTTACTCAGCCCCAGCATTTT,CASSPVVTQPQHF
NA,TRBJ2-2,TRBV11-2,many,TGTGCCAGCAGCTCCGCCTCCGTCGGGGAGCTGTTTTTT,CASSSASVGELFF
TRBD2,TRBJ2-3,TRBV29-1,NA,TGCAGCGCTAGCGGAACGGGCACAGATACGCAGTATTTT,CSASGTGTDTQYF
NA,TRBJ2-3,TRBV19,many,TGTGCCAGTAGTCGCTTACCCGGAACCACAGATACGCAGTATTTT,CASSRLPGTTDTQYF
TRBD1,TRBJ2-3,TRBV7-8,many,TGTGCCAGCAGCTTAGCCCGGGACAGACTAACAGATACGCAGTATTTT,CASSLARDRLTDTQYF
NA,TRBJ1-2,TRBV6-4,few,TGTGCCAGCAGTGACTCTTACGGCGATCCGTGGGGCTACACCTTC,CASSDSYGDPWGYTF
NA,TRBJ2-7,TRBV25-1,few,TGTGCCAGCAGTGTCTCCCAGTCCGCCGAGCAGTACTTC,CASSVSQSAEQYF
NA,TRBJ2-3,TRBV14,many,TGTGCCAGCAGCCAAGGAGTGGGGGCCACTGATACGCAGTATTTT,CASSQGVGATDTQYF
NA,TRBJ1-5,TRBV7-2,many,TGTGCCAGCAGCTTAGTCTCGGTCTCCGACCAGCATTTT,CASSLVSVSDQHF
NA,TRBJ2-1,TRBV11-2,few,TGTGCCAGCAGCTTAGATTTAGGCGAAATAGCGAATGAGCAGTTCTTC,CASSLDLGEIANEQFF
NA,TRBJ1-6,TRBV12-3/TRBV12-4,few,TGTGCCAGCAGTTTCTCTGGTTGGACAGCTAATTCACCCCTCCACTTT,CASSFSGWTANSPLHF
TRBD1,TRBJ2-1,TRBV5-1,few,TGCGCCAGCAGCAACGGACAGGGGGCGAATGAGCAGTTCTTC,CASSNGQGANEQFF
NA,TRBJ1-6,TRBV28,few,TGTGCCAGCAGAAGGAGTAGCTCCTATAATTCACCCCTCCACTTT,CASRRSSSYNSPLHF